This TCR beta chain was sequenced during a study of blood T cell repertoires in COVID-19. The CDR3 loop spans 16 amino acids. Germline V gives CDR1 SGHAT, CDR2 FQNNGV. Losses at the gene ends were 0 bases for V and 4 bases for J; bases not matched to a gene: 2. Assay used: immunoSEQ multiplex PCR; TCRdb lists only in-frame clones, some missing. The repertoire holds roughly 40,000 clones, 85% to 95% seen once, with around 5.3% in the top ten. What was sequenced was peripheral blood. The genes are TRBV11-2 and TRBJ2-2; 10 bases line up with TRBD2. The sequence was collected from a human donor in a cohort sampled during active COVID-19. As DNA, the CDR3 is TGTGCCAGCAGCTTAGACCTAGCGGGAGCCACCGGGGAGCTGTTTTTT. Amino acid sequence: CASSLDLAGATGELFF.